This T cell receptor beta chain was identified during a study of radiotherapy plus CTLA-4 blockade in lung cancer. On the study more broadly: Of the patients, roughly 17% showed objective responses and around 34% attained disease control.

This CDR3 has 15 residues. Trimming left V 4 bases short and J 2 bases short, with 13 bases between. Germline values: CDR1 SGHKS, CDR2 YYEKEE (reference sequence). Study outcomes and limitations: Radiotherapy with ipilimumab was followed by blood expansion of tumor-derived clones. Reportedly, early blood T cell clone dynamics best predicted response, with interferon-beta.

The study gave focal radiation plus ipilimumab CTLA-4 blockade to patients with chemo-refractory metastatic non-small-cell lung cancer. Clones were read by immunoSEQ multiplex PCR, and TCRdb kept only the in-frame ones, dropping some. The sample lists fewer than 95,000 clones; 83% were seen once. A word on this clone: Its antigen remains unidentified.

The material sequenced was peripheral blood, taken from a patient treated with radiotherapy plus ipilimumab. The clonotype originates from a human donor with non-small cell lung cancer who had stable disease on radiotherapy plus ipilimumab. V and J are TRBV5-5 and TRBJ1-3; D might be TRBD1 (5 bases). The CDR3 sequence is CASSPGGNAGNTIYF. The CDR3 DNA reads TGTGCCAGCAGCCCGGGGGGAAACGCTGGAAACACCATATATTTT. Full variable domain (missing parts from reference TRBV5-5 and TRBJ1-3): DAGVTQSPTHLIKTRGQQVTLRCSPISGHKSVSWYQQVLGQGPQFIFQYYEKEERGRGNFPDRFSARQFPNYSSELNVNALLLGDSALYLCASSPGGNAGNTIYFGEGSWLTVV.